This entry lists 11 T cell receptor beta chains sequenced from one sample in a study of cytomegalovirus exposure and HLA in healthy donors (dated by TCRdb to about 2017). The library came from the immunoSEQ multiplex PCR assay. A mixture of 60 forward primers for TCR Vbeta segments and 13 reverse primers for TCR Jbeta segments was used in the multiplex PCR. The immuneACCESS repertoire file appears here via TCRdb, limited to in-frame rearrangements. These files lack a portion of the clones; in checked studies, under half of the deficit traces to unresolved V genes, and the cause of the others is not known. This sample gives 110,000 or so clones in total; 13% to 15% of them show up just once. Around 0.86% of the sample lies in the top ten. Input material: PBMCs. Receptor source: a female donor in good health and CMV-seronegative.

The rearrangement links TRBV30 to TRBJ2-2; D is uncertain. The CDR3 consists of 16 residues. Trimming stripped 1 base from V and 2 bases from J, with 14 bases between. Germline CDR1 GTSNPN, CDR2 SVGIG (reference sequence). The CDR3 is CAWSEAVPGNTGELFF. CDR3 in DNA: TGTGCCTGGAGTGAGGCCGTGCCAGGCAACACCGGGGAGCTGTTTTTT. Complete variable domain (other parts from reference TRBV30 and TRBJ2-2): SQTIHQWPATLVQPVGSPLSLECTVEGTSNPNLYWYRQAAGRGLQLLFYSVGIGQISSEVPQNLSASRPQDRQFILSSKKLLLSDSGFYLCAWSEAVPGNTGELFFGEGSRLTVL.

The chain has TRBV4-3 and TRBJ2-3; D is unresolved. V was cut by 6 bases and J by 2 bases, with 15 bases left in between. This CDR3 is built from 15 residues. Germline loops: CDR1 LGHNA, CDR2 YSLEER. The CDR3 region is CASSQMRQSTDTQYF. The CDR3 DNA reads TGCGCCAGCAGTCAAATGAGGCAGTCCACAGATACGCAGTATTTT.

This chain uses TRBV9 with TRBJ2-7, with 8 bases matching TRBD1. The CDR3 runs 14 residues. V shed 1 base and J 5 bases; nucleotides not matched to a gene: 5. Germline V CDR1 and CDR2: SGDLS, YYNGEE. The CDR3 sequence is CASSVLQTGDEQYF. As DNA, the CDR3 is TGTGCCAGCAGCGTACTCCAGACAGGGGACGAGCAGTACTTC.

J is TRBJ2-4 and V is TRBV7-2; 11 bases align to TRBD2. Germline V gene lookup returns CDR1 SGHTA and CDR2 FQGNSA. V was clipped by 3 bases and J by 0 bases; unmatched bases: 7. This CDR3 is 18 amino acids long. In nucleotides, the CDR3 is TGTGCCAGCAGCTTCTCCGGGACTAGCGGCTTAGCCAAAAACATTCAGTACTTC. It codes for CASSFSGTSGLAKNIQYF.

In regard to this clone: A read error may account for a junction end that differs from germline. CDR3 sequence reads: CASSLARDKQYF. The CDR3 bases are TGTGCAAGCAGCTTAGCCCGAGATAAGCAGTATTTT. The rearrangement links TRBV7-9 to TRBJ2-3; no definite D call. The CDR3 loop spans 12 amino acids. Germline CDR1 and CDR2: SEHNR and FQNEAQ (reference sequence). The full variable domain, completed using reference TRBV7-9 and TRBJ2-3, is DTGVSQNPRHKITKRGQNVTFRCDPISEHNRLYWYRQTLGQGPEFLTYFQNEAQLEKSRLLSDRFSAERPKGSFSTLEIQRTEQGDSAMYLCASSLARDKQYFGPGTRLTVL.

This clone has only a few counts. The genes are TRBV7-2 and TRBJ2-7, with 10 positions matching TRBD2. The CDR3 loop spans 15 amino acids. Trimming at V came to 1 base and at J to 6 bases, leaving 6 bases not matched to a gene. Germline CDR1 is SGHTA and CDR2 is FQGNSA. The CDR3 reads CASSLDSSGGGEQYF. The CDR3 DNA reads TGTGCCAGCAGCTTAGACTCGAGCGGGGGGGGCGAGCAGTACTTC.

This clone was detected only a few times. The J gene is TRBJ2-2, the V gene TRBV7-9; D is undetermined. Trimming cost V 2 bases and J 0 bases, with 4 bases left between them. The CDR3 totals 14 residues. Germline V lookup: CDR1 SEHNR, CDR2 FQNEAQ (reference sequence). The CDR3 spells CASSLIANTGELFF. DNA of the CDR3: TGTGCCAGCAGCTTAATAGCGAACACCGGGGAGCTGTTTTTT.

This clone has a handful of counts. The V and J genes are TRBV4-1 and TRBJ2-7; TRBD1 aligns across 7 bases. The germline V gene has CDR1 MGHRA and CDR2 YSYEKL. The CDR3 spans 15 residues. J gave up 7 bases and V 0 bases, and 9 bases lay outside the gene matches. The CDR3 loop reads CASSQEDRVYGEQYF. The DNA for the CDR3 is TGCGCCAGCAGCCAAGAAGACAGGGTTTACGGGGAGCAGTACTTC.

Only a few counts were recorded for this clone. J is TRBJ1-2 and V is TRBV28; a weak D match, TRBD1 (5 bases). Germline loops: CDR1 MDHEN, CDR2 SYDVKM. The CDR3 loop spans 13 amino acids. The V end lost 6 bases, the J end lost 5 bases, and 13 bases lay between the germline ends. CDR3 protein: CASSQGGVYGYTF. CDR3 nucleotides: TGTGCCAGCAGCCAGGGAGGAGTTTATGGCTACACCTTC.

This clone showed up just a few times. This chain links TRBV25-1 with TRBJ2-7; D is possibly TRBD1 (6 bases). Germline loops: CDR1 MGHDK, CDR2 SYGVNS. Trimming left V 4 bases short and J 4 bases short, with 17 bases between. This CDR3 comprises 15 residues. CDR3 coding DNA: TGTGCCAGCAGTGTGCTACAGGGAGAGGCATACGAGCAGTACTTC. It codes for CASSVLQGEAYEQYF.

This clone was detected only a few times. The chain couples TRBV25-1 to TRBJ1-1; a possible D gene is TRBD1 (5 bases). V was cut by 1 base and J by 1 base, with 7 bases left in between. This CDR3 is built from 14 residues. Germline values: CDR1 MGHDK, CDR2 SYGVNS. The CDR3 loop is CASSEWGGNTEAFF. The CDR3, as DNA: TGTGCCAGCAGTGAATGGGGGGGGAACACTGAAGCTTTCTTT. Full variable domain (missing parts from reference TRBV25-1 and TRBJ1-1): EADIYQTPRYLVIGTGKKITLECSQTMGHDKMYWYQQDPGMELHLIHYSYGVNSTEKGDLSSESTVSRIRTEHFPLTLESARPSHTSQYLCASSEWGGNTEAFFGQGTRLTVV.